This T cell receptor beta chain was retrieved from a study of blood T cell repertoires in COVID-19 (dated by TCRdb to about 2020). Study-level background: Samples from collaborators originated in the United States, Italy and Spain and spanned both the acute and convalescent phases of COVID-19. The material from the prospective study consisted of cDNA or gDNA derived from T cells, B-cell-depleted T cells, or PBMCs. Deeply sampled blood TCRbeta repertoires from subjects exposed to, actively infected with, or recovered from COVID-19 were included in the dataset. A freely available public database, intended as a resource for researchers studying the immune response to SARS-CoV-2, is where the repertoires were released. Samples were obtained from the ongoing ImmuneRACE study (first 160 participants) and from about 1,300 subjects provided by 6 global collaborators. Nearly every sample came with metadata listing a de-identified subject ID, COVID-19 status, age in years and sex. HLA class I and class II types, where available, came from metadata supplied by the sample provider rather than from assay-based typing. Study-wide findings and limitations: The amount of clinical and demographic metadata varied by source and participant and was provided uncurated.

Collaborating institutions collected whole blood in K2EDTA tubes following their own protocols. For TCRbeta analysis, collaborator samples were shipped as frozen whole blood, as isolated PBMCs, or as DNA extracted from either sample type. Taken from cysteine to phenylalanine, the CDR3 has 15 residues. The only DNA kept is the CDR3, 45 bases in frame from the first base. V is shortened by 6 bases, J by 8 bases, and the region joining them spans 20 bases. CDR1 and CDR2 are drawn from the germline V gene: MDHEN, SYDVKM. TCRbeta CDR3 regions were amplified from genomic DNA using the immunoSEQ Assay, a bias-controlled multiplex PCR. The paper's processing steps were these. The number of nucleated cells in each sample was estimated from the amplification of reference gene primers within the assay. Sequence reads were collapsed and filtered to measure the absolute abundance of every unique TCRbeta CDR3 rearrangement. For each sample, productive Simpson clonality was calculated as the square root of Simpson's diversity index across productive rearrangements. TCRdb holds this immuneACCESS table with in-frame rearrangements only. Some clones are missing; in checked studies, unresolved V genes explain under half, and the rest has no known cause. The DNA was the basis for D and trimming; V, J and clone size are from that table. This sample is represented by around 100,000 clones; approximately 89% of them were singletons. In total, the top ten clones hold roughly 2.1% of the sample.

With respect to this clone: Its antigen specificity is not known. Per-base qualities were not stored, and no clone one base away is much larger.

The sequence came from a middle-aged man with active COVID-19. Input material: peripheral blood. The rearrangement joined TRBV28 to TRBJ1-3; the D gene identity is not certain. The DNA reads as follows: TGTGCCAGCAGCGCCGGGTCCTTACGGCGGGACACCATATATTTT. The translation is CASSAGSLRRDTIYF.